These 20 T cell receptor beta chains came from one sample sequenced in a study of T cell responses to AZD1222 COVID-19 vaccine. Produced via immunoSEQ multiplex PCR; TCRdb's table is partial and in-frame only. Of fewer than 200,000 clones listed, 85% to 90% are singletons. The sequences come from peripheral blood, collected on day 0 of AZD1222 vaccination. The receptor source for this set is an adult in good health.

The chain employs TRBV7-9 and TRBJ1-2, with a weak D call TRBD1 (5 bases). From germline, CDR1 is SEHNR and CDR2 FQNEAQ (reference sequence). This CDR3 has 16 amino acids. The V gene lost 1 base and the J gene lost 4 bases, with 16 bases spanning the gap. This CDR3 reads CASSLEQAGLLYGYTF. CDR3 nucleotide sequence: TGTGCCAGCAGCTTAGAACAGGCCGGTTTACTCTATGGCTACACCTTC.

This chain joins TRBV6-5 and TRBJ1-5; D ambiguous. The germline V and J ends were trimmed by 6 bases and 5 bases, with 11 bases remaining between them. CDR1 MNHEY and CDR2 SVGAGI come from the germline V gene. The CDR3 contains 13 residues. DNA for the CDR3: TGTGCCAGCAGCGGTGCCTGGGATCAGCCCCAGCATTTT. Translating gives CASSGAWDQPQHF.

This chain joins TRBV29-1 and TRBJ1-2, with D unresolved. Germline-derived CDR1 and CDR2 are SQVTM and ANQGSEA. The length of the CDR3 is 13 residues. Trimming removed 8 bases at V and 2 bases at J, with 15 bases between. Here the CDR3 reads CSSADGENYGYTF. DNA for the CDR3: TGCAGCTCAGCGGACGGTGAAAACTATGGCTACACCTTC.

The chain links TRBV5-1 to TRBJ2-6; D is perhaps TRBD2 (6 bases). CDR3 size: 17 residues. V lost 6 bases and J lost 0, with 16 bases in between. Germline V gene sequence: CDR1 SGHRS, CDR2 YFSETQ. The CDR3 DNA sequence: TGCGCCAGCAAGTCCGCTAGCGTCATCTCTGGGGCCAACGTCCTGACTTTC. Its translation is CASKSASVISGANVLTF. Full variable domain (rest looked up from reference TRBV5-1 and TRBJ2-6): KAGVTQTPRYLIKTRGQQVTLSCSPISGHRSVSWYQQTPGQGLQFLFEYFSETQRNKGNFPGRFSGRQFSNSRSEMNVSTLELGDSALYLCASKSASVISGANVLTFGAGSRLTVL.

This clone showed up just a few times. The chain joins TRBV28 to TRBJ1-2; 7 bases line up with TRBD1. The ends lost 4 bases at V and 4 bases at J; junction bases unmatched: 6. This CDR3 has 14 amino acids. Germline V gene data show CDR1 as MDHEN and CDR2 as SYDVKM. The CDR3 sequence is CASSSWTGIYGYTF. CDR3 nucleotide sequence: TGTGCCAGCAGTTCGTGGACAGGAATCTATGGCTACACCTTC.

This rearrangement joins TRBV18 to TRBJ1-2; 12 bases map to TRBD1. Germline CDR1 reads KGHSH; CDR2 reads LQKENI. Trimming at V came to 5 bases and at J to 8 bases, leaving 6 bases not matched to a gene. There are 14 residues in the CDR3. CDR3 coding DNA: TGTGCCAGCTCATCGGGACAGGGGGCAGGAGGCTACACCTTC. It translates to CASSSGQGAGGYTF.

The V call is TRBV30, the J call TRBJ1-2, with 7 bases aligning to TRBD1. This CDR3 is 13 amino acids long. Trimming removed 1 base from V and 4 bases from J; junction bases left unmatched: 3. Germline V lookup: CDR1 GTSNPN, CDR2 SVGIG (reference sequence). CDR3 region: CAWSGQGPYGYTF. The CDR3 DNA reads as TGTGCCTGGAGTGGACAGGGCCCCTATGGCTACACCTTC.

Details on this clone: Its ends do not fully match the called genes, so a read error is possible. This chain connects TRBV7-7 to TRBJ1-4; D gene uncertain. The CDR3 extends over 13 amino acids. CDR1 and CDR2 (germline): SSHAT, FNYEAQ (reference sequence). Written as DNA, the CDR3 is TGTGCTAGCAGCTTAGGAGTCTCGGAAAAACTGTTTTTT. This codes for CASSLGVSEKLFF. Complete variable domain (other parts from reference TRBV7-7 and TRBJ1-4): GAGVSQSPRYKVTKRGQDVTLRCDPISSHATLYWYQQALGQGPEFLTYFNYEAQPDKSGLPSDRFSAERPEGSISTLTIQRTEQRDSAMYRCASSLGVSEKLFFGSGTQLSVL.

This chain uses TRBV19 with TRBJ2-2; D is possibly TRBD1 (5 bases). Per the germline V gene, CDR1 is LNHDA and CDR2 is SQIVND (reference sequence). Trimming removed 2 bases from V and 7 bases from J, with 8 bases in between. The CDR3 covers 13 residues. CDR3 nucleotides: TGTGCCAGTAGTATACAGGGTGTCGGGGAGCTGTTTTTT. It specifies CASSIQGVGELFF.

J is TRBJ2-1 and V is TRBV6-2 or TRBV6-3, with TRBD2 matching over 11 bases. Trimming cost V 3 bases and J 2 bases; bases outside gene matches: 3. Germline V CDR1 and CDR2: MNHEY, SVGEGT. The CDR3 is 16 amino acids. The CDR3 sequence: CASSYSGRVAYNEQFF. CDR3 in DNA: TGTGCCAGCAGTTATAGCGGGAGGGTGGCCTACAATGAGCAGTTCTTC.

Written as DNA, the CDR3 is TGTGCCAGCAGCCAAGGAGGAGGGTCAGGGAATGGCTACACCTTC. Encoded protein: CASSQGGGSGNGYTF. This sequence joins TRBV3-1 (or the pseudogene TRBV3-2) and TRBJ1-2; D is possibly TRBD1 (5 bases). Germline V gene lookup returns CDR1 LGHDT and CDR2 YNNKEL (reference sequence). V was cut by 1 base and J by 6 bases, with 15 bases left in between. The CDR3 has 15 amino acids.

This clone was counted between two and nine times. V usage is TRBV18 and J usage is TRBJ1-3; D is undetermined. This CDR3 has 16 residues. Germline V CDR1 and CDR2: KGHSH, LQKENI. Trimming removed 0 bases from V and 2 bases from J, with 11 bases in between. The CDR3 reads CASSPPRTVAGNTIYF. The CDR3 coding sequence is TGTGCCAGCTCACCACCGAGGACCGTTGCTGGAAACACCATATATTTT.

This rearrangement joins TRBV10-3 to TRBJ1-2; TRBD1 agrees at 8 bases. The junction had 3 bases not matched to a gene; V was cut back by 2 bases and J by 4 bases. Germline values: CDR1 ENHRY, CDR2 SYGVKD. CDR3 length: 14 amino acids. The CDR3 loop is CAISEQGASYGYTF. The DNA for the CDR3 is TGTGCCATCAGTGAGCAGGGGGCGAGCTATGGCTACACCTTC.

The chain links TRBV28 to TRBJ2-5, with 8 nucleotides matching TRBD2. J was trimmed by 7 bases and V by 7 bases; bases with no gene match: 11. CDR3 length equals 14 residues. The germline gives CDR1 MDHEN, CDR2 SYDVKM. CDR3 residues: CASTERGGLGTQYF. CDR3 DNA sequence: TGTGCCAGCACCGAACGGGGGGGTCTGGGGACCCAGTACTTC.

This sequence joins TRBV9 and TRBJ2-1, with D possibly matching TRBD2 (5 bases). V lost 2 bases and J lost 9, with 15 bases in between. CDR3 size: 14 residues. Germline assignment: CDR1 SGDLS and CDR2 YYNGEE. The CDR3 is CASSVRLEESEQFF. In DNA, the CDR3 is TGTGCCAGCAGCGTGCGGCTGGAGGAGAGTGAGCAGTTCTTC.

The chain combines TRBV2 with TRBJ2-5; D might be TRBD1 or TRBD2, each matching 6 bases. V lost 0 bases, J lost 5 bases, and 10 bases lay in between. The germline V gene encodes CDR1 SNHLY and CDR2 FYNNEI. CDR3 length: 14 residues. The CDR3 sequence: CASSEAWRGETQYF. CDR3 DNA: TGTGCCAGCAGTGAAGCGTGGAGGGGGGAGACCCAGTACTTC.

The chain couples TRBV7-2 to TRBJ2-5; 7 nucleotides match TRBD1. With V trimmed by 5 bases and J by 4 bases, 7 bases remained unmatched. The CDR3 consists of 14 residues. Per the germline V gene, CDR1 is SGHTA and CDR2 is FQGNSA. The CDR3 bases are TGTGCCAGCAGCCGGACAGGAGCGCCAGAGACCCAGTACTTC. Translating it yields CASSRTGAPETQYF.

This clone was observed once. The genes are TRBV7-2 and TRBJ2-1, with D possibly matching TRBD1 (5 bases). Trimming removed 4 bases from V and 6 bases from J, with 19 bases in between. The CDR3 extends over 16 amino acids. The germline CDR1 and CDR2 sequences are SGHTA and FQGNSA. The CDR3 DNA sequence: TGTGCCAGCAGCTCAATGATGTTGGCAGGGCTCAATGAGCAGTTCTTC. Translating it yields CASSSMMLAGLNEQFF. Together with reference TRBV7-2 and TRBJ2-1, the CDR3 gives the full variable domain: GAGVSQSPSNKVTEKGKDVELRCDPISGHTALYWYRQSLGQGLEFLIYFQGNSAPDKSGLPSDRFSAERTGGSVSTLTIQRTQQEDSAVYLCASSSMMLAGLNEQFFGPGTRLTVL.

The J gene is TRBJ2-7, the V gene TRBV7-3; weak D call: TRBD2 (5 bases). Trimming stripped 5 bases from V and 7 bases from J, with 15 bases between. Per the germline V gene, CDR1 is SGHTA and CDR2 is FQGTGA. CDR3 length: 13 residues. The CDR3 here is CASSPYLREEQYF. The CDR3 coding sequence is TGTGCCAGCAGCCCCTACTTGAGGGAAGAGCAGTACTTC. Complete variable domain (other parts from reference TRBV7-3 and TRBJ2-7): GAGVSQTPSNKVTEKGKYVELRCDPISGHTALYWYRQSLGQGPEFLIYFQGTGAADDSGLPNDRFFAVRPEGSVSTLKIQRTERGDSAVYLCASSPYLREEQYFGPGTRLTVT.

The J gene is TRBJ2-7, the V gene TRBV18; maybe TRBD2 (5 bases). Per the germline V gene, CDR1 is KGHSH and CDR2 is LQKENI. CDR3 length: 13 residues. The V gene lost 8 bases and the J gene lost 3 bases, with 14 bases spanning the gap. The CDR3 coding sequence is TGTGCCAGCACGGGAAAAAGTATCTACGAGCAGTACTTC. This translates into CASTGKSIYEQYF.